A single sample gave rise to the 2 T cell receptor beta chains below, sequenced in a study of cytomegalovirus exposure and HLA in healthy donors. In the PCR, 60 Vbeta and 13 Jbeta primers were used. Assay used: immunoSEQ multiplex PCR; TCRdb lists only in-frame clones, some missing. The profile shows over 150,000 clones, roughly 86% of them singletons. Sequencing was performed on PBMCs. These receptors all stem from a girl aged 10 to 17 in good health and CMV-seropositive.

In this sample, this clone turned up a few times. The V and J genes are TRBV10-3 and TRBJ1-4; D gene unclear. CDR3 length: 13 residues. V gave up 0 bases and J gave up 8 bases, with 7 bases separating them. The germline V gene encodes CDR1 ENHRY and CDR2 SYGVKD. The CDR3 bases are TGTGCCATCAGTGAGTCCCATAGCGAAAAACTGTTTTTT. As protein: CAISESHSEKLFF.

The chain has TRBV11-2 and TRBJ2-7, with D possibly being TRBD2 (5 bases). Germline V lookup: CDR1 SGHAT, CDR2 FQNNGV. The germline V and J ends were trimmed by 5 bases and 3 bases, with 14 bases remaining between them. This CDR3 contains 14 residues. In DNA form, the CDR3 reads TGTGCCAGCAGCGACTACGAGACCGACTACGAGCAGTACTTC. Residues: CASSDYETDYEQYF.